These 29 T cell receptor beta chains originate from one sample sequenced in a study of shared clonotypes between healthy human individuals. TCRdb keeps only in-frame clones here, not all; method: immunoSEQ multiplex PCR. The table includes approximately 1.5 million clones, approximately 98.5% detected once. Sequenced input: naive CD4+ T cells sorted from blood. Noted subset: CD45RA+ positively selected. The receptors here all came from a man aged 30-40 years in good health.

This sequence joins TRBV29-1 and TRBJ2-2; D could derive from TRBD1 or TRBD2 (6 bases each). Germline-derived CDR1 and CDR2 are SQVTM and ANQGSEA. This CDR3 has 13 residues. Between the trimmed V and J ends, which lost 3 bases and 6 bases, there was a span of 11 bases. The CDR3 coding sequence is TGCAGCGTTGATCTGGGGGGCGCCGGGGAGCTGTTTTTT. Residues: CSVDLGGAGELFF.

The chain is built from TRBV2 and TRBJ2-2; D is ambiguous. The CDR3 is made up of 14 amino acids. Germline V gives CDR1 SNHLY, CDR2 FYNNEI. The V gene lost 2 bases and the J gene lost 3 bases, with 7 bases spanning the gap. The CDR3 DNA follows: TGTGCCAGCAGTGAAATAGGGTACACCGGGGAGCTGTTTTTT. Protein product: CASSEIGYTGELFF. Complete variable domain (other parts from reference TRBV2 and TRBJ2-2): EPEVTQTPSHQVTQMGQEVILRCVPISNHLYFYWYRQILGQKVEFLVSFYNNEISEKSEIFDDQFSVERPDGSNFTLKIRSTKLEDSAMYFCASSEIGYTGELFFGEGSRLTVL.

V is TRBV19 and J is TRBJ2-5; a weak D match, TRBD2 (5 bases). The V end lost 5 bases, the J end lost 2 bases, and 18 bases lay between the germline ends. Germline CDR1 LNHDA, CDR2 SQIVND (reference sequence). CDR3 length: 16 amino acids. CDR3 sequence: CASSSRGSVGQETQYF. The CDR3 DNA reads TGTGCCAGTAGTTCCCGGGGATCGGTAGGGCAAGAGACCCAGTACTTC.

Only one count was recorded for this clone. V and J are TRBV5-1 and TRBJ2-7; 8 bases fit TRBD1. The ends lost 4 bases at V and 3 bases at J; junction bases unmatched: 9. CDR3 size: 15 residues. Germline V CDR1 and CDR2: SGHRS, YFSETQ. The DNA for the CDR3 is TGCGCCAGCAGCACGGGGACAGGTCGTAGCTACGAGCAGTACTTC. Its translation: CASSTGTGRSYEQYF.

V and J are TRBV11-1 and TRBJ2-7; no definite D call. The V end was cut by 1 base, the J end by 0 bases, with 10 bases between. Germline CDR1 and CDR2: SGHAT and FQDESV (reference sequence). CDR3 length equals 15 residues. CDR3 sequence reads: CASSLGIAASYEQYF. Written as DNA, the CDR3 is TGTGCCAGCAGCTTAGGAATCGCAGCCTCCTACGAGCAGTACTTC.

V gene TRBV18 combines with J gene TRBJ2-2; D is possibly TRBD1 (6 bases). V dropped 3 bases and J dropped 2 bases, with 10 bases sitting between them. This CDR3 region has 15 residues. Per germline, CDR1 KGHSH and CDR2 LQKENI. CDR3: CASSPFRGNTGELFF. The CDR3 bases are TGTGCCAGCTCACCTTTCAGGGGAAACACCGGGGAGCTGTTTTTT.

V gene TRBV29-1 combines with J gene TRBJ2-2, with 15 bases fitting TRBD2. V was pared by 6 bases and J by 5 bases, with 4 bases of the junction left unmatched. Germline V gene data show CDR1 as SQVTM and CDR2 as ANQGSEA. The CDR3 consists of 15 residues. CDR3 amino acids: CSVGLAGGYTGELFF. CDR3 nucleotides: TGCAGCGTGGGACTAGCGGGAGGATATACCGGGGAGCTGTTTTTT.

The chain employs TRBV5-6 and TRBJ2-1, with 11 bases identical to TRBD1. Germline V gene sequence: CDR1 SGHDT, CDR2 YYEEEE. The CDR3 extends over 15 amino acids. V dropped 3 bases and J dropped 3; count of bases not matched to a gene: 2. The CDR3 loop reads CASSSGQGGYNEQFF. DNA of the CDR3: TGTGCCAGCAGCTCGGGACAGGGGGGCTACAATGAGCAGTTCTTC.

The chain joins TRBV4-3 to TRBJ2-3; tentatively, D is TRBD2 (5 bases). Germline V gene lookup returns CDR1 LGHNA and CDR2 YSLEER. The CDR3 is made up of 17 amino acids. With 0 bases removed from V and 4 bases from J, the gap between germline ends came to 17 bases. CDR3 DNA: TGCGCCAGCAGCCAAGATATGGGAGCCACCCACCCAGATACGCAGTATTTT. It codes for CASSQDMGATHPDTQYF.

The rearrangement uses TRBV6-1 and TRBJ2-4; 7 bases align to TRBD1. Germline V gene sequence: CDR1 MNHNS, CDR2 SASEGT. This CDR3 contains 19 residues. V shed 4 bases and J 0 bases; nucleotides not matched to a gene: 15. The CDR3 nucleotides read TGTGCCAGCAGTGTGGGACAGTCGAGCCTCCATCTAGCCAAAAACATTCAGTACTTC. Amino acids: CASSVGQSSLHLAKNIQYF.

Comment on this clone: This specimen includes other DNA sequences encoding the same CDR3. The chain combines TRBV20-1 with TRBJ1-5; no definite D call. V lost 3 bases and J lost 4, with 4 bases in between. This CDR3 has 11 residues. Germline loops: CDR1 DFQATT, CDR2 SNEGSKA (reference sequence). The CDR3 sequence is CSARGNQPQHF. Written as DNA, the CDR3 is TGCAGTGCTAGGGGAAATCAGCCCCAGCATTTT.

The rearrangement links TRBV4-1 to TRBJ2-3; 7 bases match TRBD1. The CDR3 has 15 residues. Per the germline V gene, CDR1 is MGHRA and CDR2 is YSYEKL. The junction had 6 bases not matched to a gene; V was cut back by 6 bases and J by 0 bases. Written as DNA, the CDR3 is TGCGCCAGCAGTCTTACAGGGGTTAGCACAGATACGCAGTATTTT. It yields the protein CASSLTGVSTDTQYF.

The genes are TRBV5-6 and TRBJ1-1; D is perhaps TRBD1 (5 bases). The CDR3 spans 12 residues. Trimming removed 5 bases at V and 4 bases at J, with 9 bases between. The germline CDR1 and CDR2 sequences are SGHDT and YYEEEE. The CDR3 DNA follows: TGTGCCAGCAGTTGGGGCGGCACTGAAGCTTTCTTT. This codes for CASSWGGTEAFF.

V usage is TRBV11-2 and J usage is TRBJ2-7; possibly TRBD2 for D (6 bases). Germline V lookup: CDR1 SGHAT, CDR2 FQNNGV. With 3 bases removed from V and 5 bases from J, the gap between germline ends came to 11 bases. The CDR3 contains 13 residues. This CDR3 reads CASSLTRPNEQYF. The CDR3 bases are TGTGCCAGCAGCTTGACTAGGCCCAACGAGCAGTACTTC.

Note on this clone: The sample contains more than one DNA sequence encoding this CDR3. The rearrangement uses TRBV10-3 and TRBJ2-7; D gene ambiguous. Trimming removed 2 bases from V and 5 bases from J, with 10 bases in between. Germline V CDR1 and CDR2: ENHRY, SYGVKD. The CDR3 consists of 13 residues. The CDR3 sequence: CAISEGRANEQYF. The CDR3, as DNA: TGTGCCATCAGTGAGGGCCGGGCGAACGAGCAGTACTTC.

The chain links TRBV19 to TRBJ1-5; D gene unclear. This CDR3 is built from 15 residues. With 4 bases removed from V and 1 base from J, the gap between germline ends came to 11 bases. Germline CDR1 is LNHDA and CDR2 is SQIVND (reference sequence). The CDR3 reads CASSTVGRSNQPQHF. CDR3 in DNA: TGTGCCAGTAGTACCGTGGGGAGGAGCAATCAGCCCCAGCATTTT.

The chain has TRBV4-2 and TRBJ2-3; TRBD1 agrees at 11 bases. The CDR3 is 20 amino acids. The junction had 16 bases not matched to a gene; V was cut back by 4 bases and J by 1 base. Germline CDR1 and CDR2: LGHNA and YNFKEQ. This CDR3 reads CASSRQEGGQGAGRTDTQYF. CDR3 DNA: TGTGCCAGCAGCCGACAGGAGGGTGGACAGGGGGCTGGTCGCACAGATACGCAGTATTTT.

This clone was recorded only once. The CDR3 here is CASSIDHGTSDYYEQYF. As DNA, the CDR3 is TGTGCCAGTAGTATAGATCACGGGACGTCAGACTACTACGAGCAGTACTTC. V gene TRBV19 combines with J gene TRBJ2-7; either TRBD1 or TRBD2 may supply D (5 bases each). Looked up from germline, CDR1 is LNHDA and CDR2 is SQIVND (reference sequence). V lost 0 bases, J lost 3 bases, and 18 bases lay in between. The CDR3 has 17 amino acids.

The V gene is TRBV29-1, the J gene TRBJ1-4; TRBD1 aligns across 8 bases. The length of the CDR3 is 12 residues. With V trimmed by 5 bases and J by 12 bases, 8 bases remained unmatched. Germline V gives CDR1 SQVTM, CDR2 ANQGSEA. CDR3 loop: CSVLGQEGELFF. Here the CDR3 DNA reads TGCAGCGTTTTGGGACAGGAGGGTGAACTGTTTTTT.

The genes are TRBV11-2 and TRBJ2-1; the D gene is possibly TRBD2 (5 bases). Trimming cost V 0 bases and J 11 bases, with 20 bases left between them. Germline loops: CDR1 SGHAT, CDR2 FQNNGV. This CDR3 contains 16 residues. The CDR3 loop reads CASSLDRIGIAMKQFF. CDR3 sequence (DNA): TGTGCCAGCAGCTTAGATCGGATCGGGATAGCAATGAAGCAGTTCTTC.

The rearrangement joins TRBV4-1 to TRBJ1-2; D remains ambiguous. The CDR3 is 18 amino acids. Looked up from germline, CDR1 is MGHRA and CDR2 is YSYEKL. V gave up 1 base and J gave up 5 bases, with 23 bases separating them. CDR3 amino acids: CASSQAGTATSGRYGYTF. As DNA, the CDR3 is TGCGCCAGCAGCCAAGCGGGAACAGCCACCTCGGGGAGGTATGGCTACACCTTC.

J is TRBJ1-1 and V is TRBV28, with a tentative D call TRBD1 (5 bases). CDR1 MDHEN and CDR2 SYDVKM come from the germline V gene. This CDR3 region has 14 residues. V lost 2 bases, J lost 1 base, and 8 bases lay in between. CDR3 sequence: CASSLGTWNTEAFF. The CDR3 DNA reads TGTGCCAGCAGTTTAGGGACGTGGAACACTGAAGCTTTCTTT. Using reference TRBV28 and TRBJ1-1 for the parts outside the CDR3, the full variable domain is DVKVTQSSRYLVKRTGEKVFLECVQDMDHENMFWYRQDPGLGLRLIYFSYDVKMKEKGDIPEGYSVSREKKERFSLILESASTNQTSMYLCASSLGTWNTEAFFGQGTRLTVV.

CDR3 in DNA: TGTGCCAGCAGCCGACAGGCGTATTACAATGAGCAGTTCTTC. This translates into CASSRQAYYNEQFF. The chain recombines TRBV5-6 with TRBJ2-1; a possible D gene is TRBD1 (6 bases). The germline CDR1 and CDR2 sequences are SGHDT and YYEEEE. V lost 4 bases and J lost 4, with 12 bases in between. The CDR3 length is 14 residues.

This chain links TRBV21-1 with TRBJ2-1. TRBV21-1 is a pseudogene. CDR3 length equals 14 residues. The chain's CDR3 is CASSKPASYNEQFF. The CDR3 region has the DNA TGTGCCAGCAGCAAACCGGCTTCTTACAATGAGCAGTTCTTC.

The gene calls are TRBV5-1 and TRBJ2-1; 8 nucleotides match TRBD1. The CDR3 contains 14 residues. The J segment lost 5 bases and the V segment lost 2 bases, leaving 3 bases of the junction unmatched. From germline, CDR1 is SGHRS and CDR2 YFSETQ. CDR3 region: CASSFPDRDNEQFF. CDR3 nucleotide sequence: TGCGCCAGCAGCTTCCCGGACAGGGACAATGAGCAGTTCTTC.

For this clone: The sample has other DNA sequences that encode this CDR3 too. The chain recombines TRBV9 with TRBJ2-2; D is unclear. The CDR3 is 13 residues long. Per the germline V gene, CDR1 is SGDLS and CDR2 is YYNGEE. Between the trimmed V and J ends, which lost 0 bases and 7 bases, there was a span of 7 bases. CDR3 in DNA: TGTGCCAGCAGCGTAGCCCGTGGCGGGGAGCTGTTTTTT. Translated, it gives CASSVARGGELFF.

The gene calls are TRBV7-3 and TRBJ2-3, with 7 bases fitting TRBD2. Per the germline V gene, CDR1 is SGHTA and CDR2 is FQGTGA. J gave up 2 bases and V 0 bases, and 8 bases lay outside the gene matches. The CDR3 is 17 residues long. The CDR3 spells CASSLTVTSEDTDTQYF. The DNA of the CDR3 is TGTGCCAGCAGCTTAACAGTCACTAGCGAAGACACAGATACGCAGTATTTT. The entire variable domain, with the rest obtained from reference TRBV7-3 and TRBJ2-3, is as follows: GAGVSQTPSNKVTEKGKYVELRCDPISGHTALYWYRQSLGQGPEFLIYFQGTGAADDSGLPNDRFFAVRPEGSVSTLKIQRTERGDSAVYLCASSLTVTSEDTDTQYFGPGTRLTVL.

This clone has a single count. This chain uses TRBV27 with TRBJ2-5; D remains unclear. In germline, CDR1 is MNHEY, CDR2 SMNVEV (reference sequence). Trimming stripped 6 bases from V and 2 bases from J, with 7 bases between. The CDR3 is 12 amino acids. CDR3 sequence (DNA): TGTGCCAGCAGATCTTGGCAAGAGACCCAGTACTTC. Protein product: CASRSWQETQYF.

V gene TRBV18 combines with J gene TRBJ2-4; 11 positions match TRBD1. The CDR3 consists of 16 residues. V was pared by 6 bases and J by 3 bases, with 7 bases of the junction left unmatched. Germline V gene data show CDR1 as KGHSH and CDR2 as LQKENI. CDR3 nucleotides: TGTGCCAGCTCGCCGGGACAGGGGGTAGGCAAAAACATTCAGTACTTC. Translated: CASSPGQGVGKNIQYF.